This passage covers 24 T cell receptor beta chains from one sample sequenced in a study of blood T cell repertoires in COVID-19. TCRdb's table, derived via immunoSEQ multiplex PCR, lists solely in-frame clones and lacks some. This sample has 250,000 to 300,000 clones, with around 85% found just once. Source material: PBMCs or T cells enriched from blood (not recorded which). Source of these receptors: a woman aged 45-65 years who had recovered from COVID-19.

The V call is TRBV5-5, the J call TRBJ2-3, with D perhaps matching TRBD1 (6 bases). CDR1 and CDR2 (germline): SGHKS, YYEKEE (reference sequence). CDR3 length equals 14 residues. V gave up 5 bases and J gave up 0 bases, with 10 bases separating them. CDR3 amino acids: CASSYRVSTDTQYF. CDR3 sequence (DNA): TGTGCCAGCAGTTACAGGGTTAGCACAGATACGCAGTATTTT.

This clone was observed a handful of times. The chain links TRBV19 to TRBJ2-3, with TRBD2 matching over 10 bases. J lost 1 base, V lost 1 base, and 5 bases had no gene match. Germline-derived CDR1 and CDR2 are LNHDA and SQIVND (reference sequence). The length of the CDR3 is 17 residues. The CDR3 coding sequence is TGTGCCAGTAGTATAGTCCCTACTAGCGGGGGCACAGATACGCAGTATTTT. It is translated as CASSIVPTSGGTDTQYF.

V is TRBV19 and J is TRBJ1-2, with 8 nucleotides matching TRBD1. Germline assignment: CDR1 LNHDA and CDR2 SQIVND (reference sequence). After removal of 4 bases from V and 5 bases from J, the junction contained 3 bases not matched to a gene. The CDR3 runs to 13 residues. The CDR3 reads CASSTNRGYGYTF. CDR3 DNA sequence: TGTGCCAGTAGTACAAACAGGGGGTATGGCTACACCTTC.

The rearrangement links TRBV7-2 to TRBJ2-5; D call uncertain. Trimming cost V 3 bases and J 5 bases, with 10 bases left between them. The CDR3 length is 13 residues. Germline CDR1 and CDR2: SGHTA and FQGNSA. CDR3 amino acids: CASSFLSWETQYF. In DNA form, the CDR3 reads TGTGCCAGCAGCTTTCTTAGCTGGGAGACCCAGTACTTC.

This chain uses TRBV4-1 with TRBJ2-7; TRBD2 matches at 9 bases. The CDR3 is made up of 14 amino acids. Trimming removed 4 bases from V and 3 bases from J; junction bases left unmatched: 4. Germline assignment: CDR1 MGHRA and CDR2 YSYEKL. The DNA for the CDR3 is TGCGCCAGCAGCCCGACTAGCGGCGTCTACGAGCAGTACTTC. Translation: CASSPTSGVYEQYF.

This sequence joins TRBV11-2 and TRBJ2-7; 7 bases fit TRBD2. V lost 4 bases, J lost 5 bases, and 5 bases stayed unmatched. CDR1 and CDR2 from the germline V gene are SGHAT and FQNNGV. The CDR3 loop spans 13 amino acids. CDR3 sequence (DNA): TGTGCCAGCAGCTCAGGTCGGGGGGACGAGCAGTACTTC. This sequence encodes CASSSGRGDEQYF.

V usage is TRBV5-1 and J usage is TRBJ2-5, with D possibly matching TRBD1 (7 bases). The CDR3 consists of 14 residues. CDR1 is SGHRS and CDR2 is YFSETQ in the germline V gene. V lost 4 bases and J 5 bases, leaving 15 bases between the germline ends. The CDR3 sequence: CASSLEGARETQYF. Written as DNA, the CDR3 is TGCGCCAGCAGCCTGGAGGGGGCACGGGAGACCCAGTACTTC.

This CDR3 is CASSYLGSAETQYF. CDR3 in DNA: TGTGCCAGCAGTTATCTCGGGAGCGCAGAGACCCAGTACTTC. This chain uses TRBV6-5 with TRBJ2-5, with D possibly being TRBD2 (6 bases). Germline values: CDR1 MNHEY, CDR2 SVGAGI. V was clipped by 3 bases and J by 4 bases, with 12 bases between them. CDR3 length: 14 amino acids.

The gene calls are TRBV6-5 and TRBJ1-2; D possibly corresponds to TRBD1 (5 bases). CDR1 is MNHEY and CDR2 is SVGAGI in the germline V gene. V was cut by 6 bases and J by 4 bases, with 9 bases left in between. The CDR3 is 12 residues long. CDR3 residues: CASRGLIYGYTF. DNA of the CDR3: TGTGCCAGCAGGGGACTGATCTATGGCTACACCTTC.

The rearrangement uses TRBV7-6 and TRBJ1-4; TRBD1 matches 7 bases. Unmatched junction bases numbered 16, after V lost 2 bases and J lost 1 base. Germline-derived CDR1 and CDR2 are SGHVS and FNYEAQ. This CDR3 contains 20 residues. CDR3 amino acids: CASSLIPLGPGTVTNEKLFF. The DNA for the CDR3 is TGTGCCAGCAGCTTAATCCCCCTCGGCCCGGGGACAGTAACTAATGAAAAACTGTTTTTT.

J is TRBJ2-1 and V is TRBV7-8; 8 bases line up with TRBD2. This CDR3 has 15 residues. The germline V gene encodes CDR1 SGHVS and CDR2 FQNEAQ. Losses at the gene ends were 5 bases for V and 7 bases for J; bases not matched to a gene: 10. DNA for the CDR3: TGTGCCAGCAGCATCGAGACCGGGACTAGGAATGAGCAGTTCTTC. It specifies CASSIETGTRNEQFF.

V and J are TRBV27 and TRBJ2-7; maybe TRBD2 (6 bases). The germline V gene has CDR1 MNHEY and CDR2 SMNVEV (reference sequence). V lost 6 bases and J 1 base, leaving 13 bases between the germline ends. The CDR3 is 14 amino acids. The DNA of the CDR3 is TGTGCCAGCAGCCCGGGAGATAAATCCTACGAGCAGTACTTC. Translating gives CASSPGDKSYEQYF.

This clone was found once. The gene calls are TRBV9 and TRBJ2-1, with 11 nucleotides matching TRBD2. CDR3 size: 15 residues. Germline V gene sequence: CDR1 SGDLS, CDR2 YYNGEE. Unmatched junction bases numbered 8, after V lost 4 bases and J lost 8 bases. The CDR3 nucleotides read TGTGCCAGCAGCATCCGACTAGCGGGGTCCGATGAGCAGTTCTTC. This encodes CASSIRLAGSDEQFF. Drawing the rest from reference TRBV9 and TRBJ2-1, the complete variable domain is DSGVTQTPKHLITATGQRVTLRCSPRSGDLSVYWYQQSLDQGLQFLIQYYNGEERAKGNILERFSAQQFPDLHSELNLSSLELGDSALYFCASSIRLAGSDEQFFGPGTRLTVL.

The CDR3, as DNA: TGCAGCGCCGGGGGGGCAGCGGGAGGGTTCTCCTACAATGAGCAGTTCTTC. Amino acid sequence: CSAGGAAGGFSYNEQFF. The chain uses TRBV29-1 and TRBJ2-1; TRBD2 aligns across 10 bases. Trimming at V came to 7 bases and at J to 0 bases, leaving 12 bases not matched to a gene. The germline gives CDR1 SQVTM, CDR2 ANQGSEA. The CDR3 runs to 17 residues.

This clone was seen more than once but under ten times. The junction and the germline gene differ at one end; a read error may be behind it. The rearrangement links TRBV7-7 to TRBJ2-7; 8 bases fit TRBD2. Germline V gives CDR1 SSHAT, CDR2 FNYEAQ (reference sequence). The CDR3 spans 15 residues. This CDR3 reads CASSLAAGGSYEQYF. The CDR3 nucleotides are TGTGCTAGCAGCTTAGCGGCGGGAGGTTCCTACGAGCAGTACTTC. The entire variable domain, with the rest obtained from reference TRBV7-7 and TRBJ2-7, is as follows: GAGVSQSPRYKVTKRGQDVTLRCDPISSHATLYWYQQALGQGPEFLTYFNYEAQPDKSGLPSDRFSAERPEGSISTLTIQRTEQRDSAMYRCASSLAAGGSYEQYFGPGTRLTVT.

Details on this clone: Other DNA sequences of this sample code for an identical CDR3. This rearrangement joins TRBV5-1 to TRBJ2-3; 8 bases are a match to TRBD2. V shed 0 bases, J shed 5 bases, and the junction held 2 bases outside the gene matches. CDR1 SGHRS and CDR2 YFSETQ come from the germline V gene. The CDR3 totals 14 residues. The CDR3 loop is CASSLGLAGDTQYF. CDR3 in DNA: TGCGCCAGCAGCTTGGGCCTAGCGGGAGATACGCAGTATTTT.

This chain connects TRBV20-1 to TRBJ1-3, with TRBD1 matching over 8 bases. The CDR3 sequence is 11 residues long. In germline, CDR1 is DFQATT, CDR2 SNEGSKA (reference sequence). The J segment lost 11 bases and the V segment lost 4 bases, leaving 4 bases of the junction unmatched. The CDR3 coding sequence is TGCAGTGCTAAAGACAGGGGAGCCATATATTTT. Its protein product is CSAKDRGAIYF.

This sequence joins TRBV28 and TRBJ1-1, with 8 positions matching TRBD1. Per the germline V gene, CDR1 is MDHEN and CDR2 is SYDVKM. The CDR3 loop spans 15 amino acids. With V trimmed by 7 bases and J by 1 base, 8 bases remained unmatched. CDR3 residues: CASTIPQGGNTEAFF. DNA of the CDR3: TGTGCCAGCACCATCCCACAGGGGGGGAACACTGAAGCTTTCTTT.

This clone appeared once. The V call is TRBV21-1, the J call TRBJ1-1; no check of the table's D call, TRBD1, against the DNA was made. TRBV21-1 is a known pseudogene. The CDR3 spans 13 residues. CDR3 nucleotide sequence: TGTGCCAGCAGCAGCTCGACAGACACTGAAGCTTTCTTT. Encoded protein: CASSSSTDTEAFF.

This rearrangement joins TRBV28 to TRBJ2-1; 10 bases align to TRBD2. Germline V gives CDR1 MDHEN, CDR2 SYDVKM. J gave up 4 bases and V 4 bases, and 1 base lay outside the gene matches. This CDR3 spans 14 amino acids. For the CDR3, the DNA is TGTGCCAGCAGTTGGACTAGCGGATACAATGAGCAGTTCTTC. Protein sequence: CASSWTSGYNEQFF. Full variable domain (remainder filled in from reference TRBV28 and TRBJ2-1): DVKVTQSSRYLVKRTGEKVFLECVQDMDHENMFWYRQDPGLGLRLIYFSYDVKMKEKGDIPEGYSVSREKKERFSLILESASTNQTSMYLCASSWTSGYNEQFFGPGTRLTVL.

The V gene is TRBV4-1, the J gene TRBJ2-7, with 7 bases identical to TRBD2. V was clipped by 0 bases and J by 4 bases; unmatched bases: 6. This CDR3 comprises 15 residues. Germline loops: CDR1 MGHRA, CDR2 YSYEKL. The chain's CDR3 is CASSQEPAGPYEQYF. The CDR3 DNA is TGCGCCAGCAGCCAAGAACCAGCGGGACCATACGAGCAGTACTTC.

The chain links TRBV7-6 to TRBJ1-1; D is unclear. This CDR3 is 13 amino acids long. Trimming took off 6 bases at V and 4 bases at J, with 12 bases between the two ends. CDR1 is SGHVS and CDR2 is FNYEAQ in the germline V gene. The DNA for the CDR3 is TGTGCCAGCAGTTCAGTTATCAGCACTGAAGCTTTCTTT. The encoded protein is CASSSVISTEAFF.

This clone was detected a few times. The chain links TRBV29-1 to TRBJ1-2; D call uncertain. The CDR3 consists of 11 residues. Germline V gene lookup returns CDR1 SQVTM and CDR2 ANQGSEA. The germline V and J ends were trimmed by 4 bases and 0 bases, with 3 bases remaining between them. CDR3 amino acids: CSVGANYGYTF. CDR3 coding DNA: TGCAGCGTTGGAGCTAACTATGGCTACACCTTC.

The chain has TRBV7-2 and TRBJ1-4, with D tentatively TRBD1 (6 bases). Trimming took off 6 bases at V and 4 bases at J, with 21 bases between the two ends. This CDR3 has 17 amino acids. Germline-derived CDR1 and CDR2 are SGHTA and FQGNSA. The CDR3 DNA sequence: TGTGCCAGCAGACCAGGGGCCGCCAAGGGGATTAATGAAAAACTGTTTTTT. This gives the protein CASRPGAAKGINEKLFF.